Listed here are 22 T cell receptor beta chains from one sample, sequenced in a study of T cells in Graves' hyperthyroidism and ophthalmopathy. TCR beta CDR3 regions were amplified from RNA. TCR CDR3 underwent first-round RT-PCR with the HTBI primer set. TCRdb analysed the multiplex PCR reads with MiXCR anew, one entry per CDR3 protein. The sample has some 560,000 distinct CDR3 sequences, 14% seen once. The specimen was blood. The receptor source for this set is a woman aged 40 to 50 with Graves' hyperthyroidism.

This sequence joins TRBV5-8 and TRBJ2-1, with D perhaps matching TRBD1 (5 bases). The germline V and J ends were trimmed by 0 bases and 12 bases, with 7 bases remaining between them. The length of the CDR3 is 11 residues. CDR1 and CDR2 (germline): SGHTS, YDEGEE. The DNA for the CDR3 is TGTGCCAGCAGCTTGGAGGGGCGGCAGTTCTTC. Its protein product is CASSLEGRQFF. Full variable domain (rest looked up from reference TRBV5-8 and TRBJ2-1): EAGVTQSPTHLIKTRGQQATLRCSPISGHTSVYWYQQALGLGLQFLLWYDEGEERNRGNFPPRFSGRQFPNYSSELNVNALELEDSALYLCASSLEGRQFFGPGTRLTVL.

This clonotype was found many times. The chain carries TRBV2 and TRBJ1-4; 9 nucleotides match TRBD1. Trimming took 5 bases from V and 8 from J; bases not matched to a gene: 6. The CDR3 runs to 14 residues. Germline V gene lookup returns CDR1 SNHLY and CDR2 FYNNEI. The CDR3 is CASSLTGGNEKLFF. The CDR3 coding sequence is TGTGCCAGCAGTTTGACAGGGGGAAACGAAAAACTGTTTTTT.

This clonotype was counted ten times or more. The chain carries TRBV6-2 or TRBV6-3 and TRBJ2-7, with D possibly being TRBD1 (6 bases). Germline lookup yields CDR1 MNHEY and CDR2 SVGEGT. Trimming removed 7 bases at V and 0 bases at J, with 22 bases between. CDR3 size: 17 residues. The CDR3 nucleotides read TGTGCCAGCACCCCCCTAGGTGGGACAAAAGACTCCTACGAGCAGTACTTC. Amino acid sequence: CASTPLGGTKDSYEQYF.

This clonotype showed up just a few times. This may be a read error: a much more frequent sequence differs by one nucleotide. The V call is TRBV5-1, the J call TRBJ2-7; D is perhaps TRBD1 or TRBD2 (5 bases each). The V and J ends lost 4 bases and 3 bases respectively, with 17 bases between them. This CDR3 contains 15 residues. CDR1 is SGHRS, CDR2 YFSETQ, per germline. This CDR3 is CASSAAGAGNYEQYF. CDR3 DNA: TGCGCCAGCAGCGCCGCCGGGGCAGGGAACTACGAGCAGTACTTC.

In its sample, this clonotype was seen many times. The gene calls are TRBV11-2 and TRBJ2-1; D is undetermined. The CDR3 extends over 12 amino acids. V was shortened by 1 base and J by 9 bases, with 7 bases between the two germline ends. Germline V gene sequence: CDR1 SGHAT, CDR2 FQNNGV. Here the CDR3 reads CASSLGGIEQFF. In DNA, the CDR3 is TGTGCCAGCAGCTTAGGGGGAATTGAGCAGTTCTTC.

This clonotype has at least ten counts. The V call is TRBV20-1, the J call TRBJ2-1; 13 bases are shared with TRBD2. Unmatched junction bases numbered 9, after V lost 6 bases and J lost 7 bases. Per the germline V gene, CDR1 is DFQATT and CDR2 is SNEGSKA (reference sequence). This CDR3 is 15 amino acids long. The CDR3: CSAYVLAGGKNEQFF. CDR3 nucleotide sequence: TGCAGTGCGTATGTACTAGCGGGAGGGAAGAATGAGCAGTTCTTC.

This clonotype was detected a few times. Given a much more abundant clone one base away, this may be a read error. The chain recombines TRBV28 with TRBJ2-2; 8 bases are shared with TRBD2. The V gene end was trimmed by 3 bases and the J gene end by 0 bases; junction bases not matched to a gene: 6. The CDR3 sequence is 17 residues long. Germline assignment: CDR1 MDHEN and CDR2 SYDVKM. This CDR3 reads CASSLYPGGPNTGELFF. The CDR3 DNA follows: TGTGCCAGCAGTTTGTATCCGGGAGGGCCGAACACCGGGGAGCTGTTTTTT.

This clonotype was found many times. The chain joins TRBV7-2 to TRBJ2-7; D call uncertain. The CDR3 runs to 13 residues. Trimming took 2 bases from V and 1 from J, leaving 6 bases between them. The germline V gene encodes CDR1 SGHTA and CDR2 FQGNSA. This chain's CDR3 is CASSLTQSYEQYF. The CDR3 coding sequence is TGTGCCAGCAGCTTAACGCAATCCTACGAGCAGTACTTC.

This clonotype was observed at least ten times. This chain joins TRBV7-2 and TRBJ2-7; 9 nucleotides align to TRBD1. Germline CDR1 reads SGHTA; CDR2 reads FQGNSA. This CDR3 spans 15 amino acids. V trimming: 5 bases; J trimming: 2 bases; junction bases outside the gene matches: 7. The CDR3 region has the DNA TGTGCCAGCAGCCCAGGGACAGGGCGAGCCTACGAGCAGTACTTC. Protein: CASSPGTGRAYEQYF.

Details on this clonotype: A read error may explain this, as a much larger clone is one base away. The rearrangement joins TRBV2 to TRBJ1-4; a weak D match, TRBD1 (6 bases). Germline V gives CDR1 SNHLY, CDR2 FYNNEI. This CDR3 contains 15 residues. Trimming took off 5 bases at V and 10 bases at J, with 20 bases between the two ends. CDR3 in DNA: TGTGCCAGCAGTATCCGGGACAACCGGGGGGGAAAACTGTTTTTT. This encodes CASSIRDNRGGKLFF.

This clonotype turned up a few times. This chain joins TRBV5-1 and TRBJ1-1; D unclear. The length of the CDR3 is 14 residues. Germline V gene data show CDR1 as SGHRS and CDR2 as YFSETQ. The V end lost 0 bases, the J end lost 2 bases, and 8 bases lay between the germline ends. CDR3 sequence: CASSLAWGNTEAFF. In DNA, the CDR3 is TGCGCCAGCAGCTTGGCCTGGGGTAACACTGAAGCTTTCTTT.

In its sample, this clonotype was seen many times. J is TRBJ1-1 and V is TRBV5-8, with 9 bases matching TRBD1. This CDR3 has 16 amino acids. Germline V gene data show CDR1 as SGHTS and CDR2 as YDEGEE. V shed 0 bases and J 4 bases; nucleotides not matched to a gene: 7. The CDR3 nucleotides are TGTGCCAGCAGCTTGGATTTAGGGACAGGGCTCACTGAAGCTTTCTTT. It encodes CASSLDLGTGLTEAFF.

The V and J genes are TRBV19 and TRBJ1-4; 7 bases align to TRBD1. This CDR3 has 16 amino acids. Germline loops: CDR1 LNHDA, CDR2 SQIVND (reference sequence). J gave up 5 bases and V 5 bases, and 11 bases lay outside the gene matches. CDR3 sequence (DNA): TGTGCCAGTAGTGGCCCGGGGACAGCCCCCAATGAAAAACTGTTTTTT. Amino acid sequence: CASSGPGTAPNEKLFF.

CDR3 sequence reads: CASRKGPGQGTETQYF. CDR3 bases: TGTGCCAGCCGCAAGGGGCCGGGACAGGGAACAGAGACCCAGTACTTC. The chain carries TRBV11-2 and TRBJ2-5, with TRBD1 matching over 9 bases. Trimming removed 8 bases from V and 4 bases from J; junction bases left unmatched: 14. The CDR3 is made up of 16 amino acids. CDR1 is SGHAT and CDR2 is FQNNGV in the germline V gene.

The chain employs TRBV7-2 and TRBJ1-2; D is perhaps TRBD1 (6 bases). Germline loops: CDR1 SGHTA, CDR2 FQGNSA. V lost 2 bases, J lost 5 bases, and 12 bases lay in between. The CDR3 is 14 amino acids. The CDR3 loop is CASSLSGGAYGYTF. In DNA form, the CDR3 reads TGTGCCAGCAGCTTATCTGGGGGGGCGTATGGCTACACCTTC.

This clonotype has a count of ten or more. The gene calls are TRBV24-1 and TRBJ2-5; 8 bases match TRBD2. The CDR3 runs to 13 residues. J was trimmed by 5 bases and V by 9 bases; bases with no gene match: 7. In germline, CDR1 is KGHDR, CDR2 SFDVKD. CDR3 in amino acids: CATSRTSRETQYF. The CDR3 DNA sequence: TGTGCCACCTCTCGGACTAGCAGGGAGACCCAGTACTTC.

This clonotype occurred many times. The germline gene is not matched at one end of the junction; a read error may be the cause. The chain links TRBV20-1 to TRBJ2-3, with D perhaps given as TRBD1 or TRBD2 (5 bases each). In germline, CDR1 is DFQATT, CDR2 SNEGSKA (reference sequence). This CDR3 comprises 11 residues. Here the CDR3 DNA reads TGCAGTGCAAGAGGGGTCCCTACGCAGTATTTT. This translates into CSARGVPTQYF.

V gene TRBV19 combines with J gene TRBJ2-7; no reliable D call. Germline CDR1 LNHDA, CDR2 SQIVND (reference sequence). The CDR3 covers 14 residues. Trimming removed 0 bases from V and 2 bases from J, with 8 bases in between. CDR3: CASSIDLVAYEQYF. The CDR3, as DNA: TGTGCCAGTAGTATAGATCTGGTAGCCTACGAGCAGTACTTC. Based on the CDR3 plus reference TRBV19 and TRBJ2-7, the full variable domain is DGGITQSPKYLFRKEGQNVTLSCEQNLNHDAMYWYRQDPGQGLRLIYYSQIVNDFQKGDIAEGYSVSREKKESFPLTVTSAQKNPTAFYLCASSIDLVAYEQYFGPGTRLTVT.

This clonotype has at least ten counts. The CDR3: CASKGGLAGVDEQFF. DNA for the CDR3: TGTGCCAGCAAGGGAGGGCTAGCGGGAGTTGATGAGCAGTTCTTC. V is TRBV2 and J is TRBJ2-1; 10 bases are shared with TRBD2. V was pared by 7 bases and J by 8 bases, with 11 bases of the junction left unmatched. CDR3 length: 15 residues. Germline CDR1 is SNHLY and CDR2 is FYNNEI.

This clonotype was seen a few times. This chain joins TRBV28 and TRBJ2-1, with TRBD1 as a possible D gene (7 bases). The CDR3 spans 16 residues. V lost 4 bases, J lost 2 bases, and 15 bases lay in between. Germline CDR1 and CDR2: MDHEN and SYDVKM. CDR3 residues: CASSSPPRGAYNEQFF. Here the CDR3 DNA reads TGTGCCAGCAGTTCCCCCCCCAGGGGGGCCTACAATGAGCAGTTCTTC.

CDR3 bases: TGTGCCAGCAGCTCCTCCGGGACTAGCGGGAGGGCCTACTTC. Translating gives CASSSSGTSGRAYF. The chain links TRBV7-9 to TRBJ2-4, with 16 bases matching TRBD2. CDR3 size: 14 residues. CDR1 and CDR2 (germline): SEHNR, FQNEAQ (reference sequence). Unmatched junction bases numbered 7, after V lost 4 bases and J lost 16 bases.

At least ten counts were recorded for this clonotype. The genes are TRBV10-3 and TRBJ2-3; D remains ambiguous. The CDR3 extends over 15 amino acids. Germline loops: CDR1 ENHRY, CDR2 SYGVKD. V lost 3 bases to trimming and J lost 0 bases, with 10 bases between them. DNA for the CDR3: TGTGCCATCAGTGACGAGATGAGGAGCACAGATACGCAGTATTTT. Translating gives CAISDEMRSTDTQYF.